A selection of T cell receptor beta chains follows, all from one sample in a study of shared clonotypes between healthy human individuals. The assay was immunoSEQ multiplex PCR, and TCRdb's table has in-frame clones only and misses some. The sample contains about 2 million clones, approximately 95% of which appear only once. The sample comprised naive CD4+ T cells sorted from blood. The source is a man aged 18 to 29 in good health. Both conserved end residues are trimmed from each CDR3. Each record gives: CDR3 length, J gene, V gene, CDR3 protein.

length: 13; J: TRBJ2-3; V: TRBV18; CDR3: ASSPNRGLGDTQY
length: 13; J: TRBJ2-3; V: TRBV30; CDR3: AWSLGGTSTDTQY
length: 14; J: TRBJ2-5; V: TRBV2; CDR3: ASSVPGQGARETQY
length: 13; J: TRBJ2-2; V: TRBV5-1; CDR3: ASSLPSGSSGELF
length: 11; J: TRBJ2-7; V: TRBV6-1; CDR3: ASSMTRLYEQY
length: 12; J: TRBJ2-7; V: TRBV10-3; CDR3: AISTGTRAYEQY
length: 14; J: TRBJ2-7; V: TRBV7-9; CDR3: ASSFGQGGISYEQY
length: 14; J: TRBJ2-5; V: TRBV19; CDR3: ASSLSGRANPETQY
length: 11; J: TRBJ2-7; V: TRBV5-6; CDR3: ASSLVWTHEQY
length: 13; J: TRBJ1-3; V: TRBV6-5; CDR3: ASSYSTAVGNTIY
length: 11; J: TRBJ1-4; V: TRBV29-1; CDR3: SVEDRGHEKLF
length: 13; J: TRBJ1-1; V: TRBV5-1; CDR3: ASRSGTGWDTEAF
length: 10; J: TRBJ1-3; V: TRBV28; CDR3: ASSQVGNTIY
length: 14; J: TRBJ2-7; V: TRBV4-3; CDR3: ASSQVQGQGAYEQY
length: 13; J: TRBJ2-2; V: TRBV27; CDR3: ASSLEDRGAGELF
length: 14; J: TRBJ1-5; V: TRBV27; CDR3: ASSSPGQKRVKPQH
length: 13; J: TRBJ2-5; V: TRBV15; CDR3: ATSRDPGTRETQY
length: 13; J: TRBJ2-3; V: TRBV9; CDR3: ASSVKGFITDTQY
length: 14; J: TRBJ2-1; V: TRBV6-1; CDR3: ASSEFRQGPYNEQF
length: 13; J: TRBJ2-6; V: TRBV30; CDR3: AWSLQGSGANVLT
length: 13; J: TRBJ1-1; V: TRBV28; CDR3: ATSGQTPMNTEAF
length: 12; J: TRBJ2-7; V: TRBV2; CDR3: ASVYNSAGGEQY
length: 13; J: TRBJ1-2; V: TRBV5-1; CDR3: ASSSTGQPFYGYT
length: 13; J: TRBJ2-7; V: TRBV7-8; CDR3: ASSRLAGGHYEQY
length: 15; J: TRBJ2-5; V: TRBV12-5; CDR3: ASGPGQGGLHQETQY
length: 12; J: TRBJ2-7; V: TRBV7-2; CDR3: ASSLYGRPYEQY
length: 10; J: TRBJ2-3; V: TRBV19; CDR3: ASSTPGLALN
length: 11; J: TRBJ1-1; V: TRBV7-3; CDR3: ASSLYRDTEAF
length: 15; J: TRBJ2-1; V: TRBV4-3; CDR3: ASSQDGTSGRRNEQF
length: 9; J: TRBJ2-7; V: TRBV2; CDR3: ASSGRDEQY
length: 14; J: TRBJ2-3; V: TRBV7-9; CDR3: ASSLAHGGALDTQY
length: 14; J: TRBJ1-5; V: TRBV5-8; CDR3: ASSLGRGASNQPQH
length: 12; J: TRBJ1-4; V: TRBV7-9; CDR3: ASSSRVINEKLF
length: 13; J: TRBJ1-6; V: TRBV7-8; CDR3: ASSGSRGANSPLH
length: 13; J: TRBJ2-7; V: TRBV10-3; CDR3: AITPGSGNSYEQY
length: 14; J: TRBJ2-1; V: TRBV5-1; CDR3: ASSLVGGSSYNEQF
length: 14; J: TRBJ1-4; V: TRBV6-1; CDR3: ASSERQGRPNEKLF
length: 10; J: TRBJ2-7; V: TRBV7-2; CDR3: ASSLEAGRQY
length: 13; J: TRBJ2-3; V: TRBV5-1; CDR3: ASSRGTGGVDTQY
length: 11; J: TRBJ2-7; V: TRBV18; CDR3: ASSPLDASEQY
length: 9; J: TRBJ2-7; V: TRBV30; CDR3: AWARAYEQY
length: 12; J: TRBJ1-6; V: TRBV6-6; CDR3: ASIQTDYNSPLH
length: 15; J: TRBJ1-2; V: TRBV9; CDR3: ASSVGVGTGPYYGYT
length: 11; J: TRBJ2-7; V: TRBV6-1; CDR3: ASAWDRSNEQY
length: 9; J: TRBJ1-1; V: TRBV30; CDR3: ARSTNTEAF
length: 15; J: TRBJ1-5; V: TRBV7-2; CDR3: ASSPRTKSWGNQPQH
length: 12; J: TRBJ1-1; V: TRBV18; CDR3: ASSRGQLNTEAF
length: 15; J: TRBJ2-7; V: TRBV27; CDR3: ASSSPGTSGRAYEQY